A selection of T cell receptor beta chains follows, all from one sample in a study of chemoradiotherapy in HPV16-positive cancers. Clones were sequenced by immunoSEQ multiplex PCR, and TCRdb holds only the in-frame ones, with some missing. The table records approximately 23,000 clones, around 90% of them present only once. Sequenced here: blood, sampled from a patient who underwent chemoradiotherapy. The receptors here all came from a human donor with HPV-associated anogenital cancer. CDR3s leave out the opening cysteine and the closing phenylalanine or tryptophan. The D gene is left open where the match is weak.

cdr3_length d_call v_call cdr3_aa
14 TRBD2 TRBV14 ASSQGPSGGTDTQY
14 - TRBV5-5 ASSLRAPISGNTIY
10 - TRBV7-2 ASSRYFNEQF
12 - TRBV5-1 ASSFIQAQETQY
12 - TRBV6-5 ASSYATGGFGYT
13 - TRBV18 ASSPPSSVSDTQY
13 - TRBV18 ASSQSQRNTGELF
10 - TRBV28 ASSFRLGELF
12 - TRBV7-9 ASSLGGKNNEQF
12 - TRBV19 ASSTPAGNQPQH
13 - TRBV28 ASSLAGTRTDTQY
12 TRBD1 TRBV29-1 SVDRGLSNTEAF
14 - TRBV30 AWSVWLPRGTDTQY
12 - TRBV5-1 ASSLPKGNTEAF
11 TRBD1 TRBV27 ASSETGVYEQY
14 TRBD2 TRBV7-9 ASSELAGRNLYEQY
14 - TRBV28 ASSEEEGRIQETQY
12 - TRBV4-1 ASSTTVVYEKLF
11 - TRBV9 ASSVTGNTEAF
14 - TRBV9 ASRMGGQTGANVLT
14 TRBD1 TRBV11-1 ASSLGGRQGYNEQF
17 TRBD2 TRBV4-2 ASSQDFPFGSGGSYEQY
14 - TRBV6-5 ASSYDVLDNTGELF
11 - TRBV30 AWSPGDKETQY
11 - TRBV18 ASSPPDWAEAF
12 - TRBV28 ASNPQDKAYGYT
12 TRBD1 TRBV5-1 ASSVTGGDTEAF
12 - TRBV2 ASSESRGTYEQY
12 - TRBV7-9 ASKQGGFDTEAF
13 - TRBV10-2 ASNGWKTGIYGYT
11 TRBD1 TRBV30 AWSAGQTYEQY
12 - TRBV13 ASSWGLQTYEQY
13 - TRBV10-3 AISESSPSNQPQH
10 - TRBV6-5 ASGGNNQPQH